These 10 T cell receptor beta chains share one sample of origin, sequenced in a study of CD4 and CD8 cells across lung adenocarcinoma regions. TCRdb processed the PCR reads anew with MiXCR; each CDR3 protein has one entry. The sample carries under 25,000 distinct CDR3 sequences, roughly half recorded once. Sequencing input: CD4+ T cells from the center of a lung tumor. Every receptor here comes from a male donor with lung adenocarcinoma. The CD4 and CD8 labels of this study may be unreliable.

The chain recombines TRBV27 with TRBJ2-4; TRBD1 is a possible D gene (6 bases). CDR1 MNHEY and CDR2 SMNVEV come from the germline V gene (reference sequence). V was cut by 6 bases and J by 13 bases, with 25 bases left in between. This CDR3 has 15 amino acids. This chain's CDR3 is CASRPNRASKDTQYF. The DNA of the CDR3 is TGTGCCAGCAGGCCCAACAGGGCCTCCAAAGACACGCAGTACTTC.

Remarks on this clonotype: Germline is not matched at one junction end, which may reflect a read error. The chain combines TRBV6-1 with TRBJ2-5; D tentatively fits TRBD1 or TRBD2 (7 bases each). The germline V gene encodes CDR1 MNHNS and CDR2 SASEGT. This CDR3 region has 14 residues. CDR3 protein: CAGRGGADQETQYF. CDR3 sequence (DNA): TGTGCCGGCAGGGGGGGCGCTGATCAAGAGACCCAGTACTTC.

By sample fraction, this clonotype is medium-sized. V and J are TRBV6-1 and TRBJ2-5; TRBD1 might be the D (6 bases). CDR3 length: 14 residues. Trimming took off 3 bases at V and 5 bases at J, with 13 bases between the two ends. The V gene's germline CDR1 is MNHNS and CDR2 SASEGT. The CDR3 sequence is CASSENREGETQYF. In DNA, the CDR3 is TGTGCCAGCAGTGAGAACAGGGAAGGGGAGACCCAGTACTTC.

This rearrangement joins TRBV12-3 or TRBV12-4 to TRBJ2-2; possibly TRBD1 or TRBD2 for D (5 bases each). CDR3 length: 15 residues. V gave up 5 bases and J gave up 13 bases, with 23 bases separating them. CDR3 DNA sequence: TGTGCCAGCAGTGATACAGTGAAGAGCACCGGGACGCTGTTTTTT. This translates into CASSDTVKSTGTLFF.

This clonotype ranks as medium-sized. CDR3 residues: CASSPGLVNRQETQYF. The CDR3 coding sequence is TGTGCCAGCAGCCCGGGACTAGTAAATCGACAAGAGACCCAGTACTTC. V and J are TRBV27 and TRBJ2-5; TRBD2 matches 8 bases. The CDR3 runs 16 residues. Germline V gene lookup returns CDR1 MNHEY and CDR2 SMNVEV (reference sequence). V lost 6 bases, J lost 2 bases, and 11 bases stayed unmatched.

This clonotype was counted at least ten times. The rearrangement joins TRBV12-3 or TRBV12-4 to TRBJ2-3, with 7 bases that match TRBD2. There are 12 residues in the CDR3. J gave up 6 bases and V 5 bases, and 2 bases lay outside the gene matches. CDR3 sequence reads: CASSRGVDTQYF. CDR3 in DNA: TGTGCCAGCAGTCGGGGGGTCGATACGCAGTATTTT.

The chain uses TRBV6-5 and TRBJ1-2; D remains unclear. The CDR3 covers 13 residues. Germline CDR1 reads MNHEY; CDR2 reads SVGAGI. V was clipped by 6 bases and J by 12 bases, with 20 bases between them. The CDR3 region is CASSYGGNTEDTF. CDR3 DNA: TGTGCCAGCAGCTACGGAGGGAACACTGAAGACACCTTC.

The chain has TRBV6-1 and TRBJ1-4, with D tentatively TRBD1 (6 bases). CDR1 and CDR2 from the germline V gene are MNHNS and SASEGT. This CDR3 has 15 residues. Trimming removed 5 bases from V and 13 bases from J, with 23 bases in between. As DNA, the CDR3 is TGTGCCAGCAGTACAACAGGGTTCCATAATGAGCCACTGTTTTTT. This codes for CASSTTGFHNEPLFF.

This clonotype was seen repeatedly, ten times or more. This chain joins TRBV27 and TRBJ2-7; the D gene is possibly TRBD1 (5 bases). Per germline, CDR1 MNHEY and CDR2 SMNVEV (reference sequence). The CDR3 is 13 residues long. V was cut by 2 bases and J by 2 bases, with 7 bases left in between. CDR3 loop: CASSLAQAYEQYF. In DNA form, the CDR3 reads TGTGCCAGCAGTTTAGCACAGGCCTACGAGCAGTACTTC.

In the case of this clonotype: Since no conserved phenylalanine or tryptophan closes the CDR3, a read error is the likely cause. The DNA is omitted, as the CDR3 cannot be located on it reliably, and the CDR3 follows TCRdb's listing. The CDR3 reads CVSGPGQETQFS. The J gene is TRBJ2-5, the V gene TRBV10-3; TRBD1 was called by the table and not checked on the DNA. Germline lookup yields CDR1 ENHRY and CDR2 SYGVKD. Inclusive of both ends, the CDR3 amounts to 12 amino acids.